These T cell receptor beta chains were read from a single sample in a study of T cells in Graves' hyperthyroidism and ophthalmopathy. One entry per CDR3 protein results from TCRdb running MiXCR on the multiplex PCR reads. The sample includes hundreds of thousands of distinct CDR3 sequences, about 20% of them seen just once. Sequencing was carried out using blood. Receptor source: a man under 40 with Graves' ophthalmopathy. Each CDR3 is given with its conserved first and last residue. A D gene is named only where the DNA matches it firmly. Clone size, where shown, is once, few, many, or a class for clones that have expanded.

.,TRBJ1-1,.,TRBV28,CASSPPGAEAFF,TGTGCCAGCAGTCCGCCGGGGGCTGAAGCTTTCTTT
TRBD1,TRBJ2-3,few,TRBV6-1,CASSTGGRTDTQYF,TGTGCCAGCAGCACAGGGGGGAGGACAGATACGCAGTATTTT
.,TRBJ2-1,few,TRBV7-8,CASSPTRTSEQFF,TGTGCCAGCAGCCCTACTAGGACCAGTGAGCAGTTCTTC
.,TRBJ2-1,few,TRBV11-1,CASSPPGISGGEQFF,TGTGCCAGTAGTCCCCCGGGGATATCCGGCGGTGAGCAGTTCTTC
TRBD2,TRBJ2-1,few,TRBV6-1,CASSWSGRVNNEQFF,TGTGCCAGCAGTTGGAGCGGGAGGGTCAACAATGAGCAGTTCTTC
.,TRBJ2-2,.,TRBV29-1,CSVEGLGGGELFF,TGCAGCGTTGAAGGATTGGGAGGCGGGGAGCTGTTTTTT
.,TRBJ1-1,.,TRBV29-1,CSVDRGNPEAFF,TGCAGCGTTGACCGAGGAAACCCTGAAGCTTTCTTT
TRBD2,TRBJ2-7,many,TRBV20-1,CSASPPITSGSYEQYF,TGCAGTGCTAGTCCGCCTATTACTAGCGGGAGTTACGAGCAGTACTTC
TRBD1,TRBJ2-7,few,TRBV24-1,CATSDPRQGPFGEQYF,TGTGCCACCAGTGATCCTCGACAGGGTCCATTTGGAGAGCAGTACTTC
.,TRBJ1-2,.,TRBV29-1,CSLSKGQGDGYTF,TGCAGCCTCTCAAAAGGGCAGGGTGATGGCTACACCTTC
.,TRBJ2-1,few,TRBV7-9,CASSSLAGPSAGEQFF,TGTGCCAGCAGCAGCCTGGCGGGTCCTTCGGCAGGGGAGCAGTTCTTC
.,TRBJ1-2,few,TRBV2,CASRGYGYTF,TGTGCCAGCAGGGGCTATGGCTACACCTTC